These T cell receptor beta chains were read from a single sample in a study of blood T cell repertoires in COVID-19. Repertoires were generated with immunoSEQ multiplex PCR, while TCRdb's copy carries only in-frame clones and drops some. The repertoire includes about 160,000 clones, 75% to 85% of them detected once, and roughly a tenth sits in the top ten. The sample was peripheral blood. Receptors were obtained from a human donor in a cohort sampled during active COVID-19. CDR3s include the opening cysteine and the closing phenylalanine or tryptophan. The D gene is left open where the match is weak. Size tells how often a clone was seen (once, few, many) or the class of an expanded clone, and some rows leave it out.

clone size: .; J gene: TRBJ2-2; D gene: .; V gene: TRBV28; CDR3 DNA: TGTGCCAGCAGTTTGCCCGACCGGACTACTTGGGAGCTGTTTTTT; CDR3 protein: CASSLPDRTTWELFF
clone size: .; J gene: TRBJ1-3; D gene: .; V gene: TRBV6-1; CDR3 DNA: TGTGCCAGCAGTGAAGCGCTAGGAGCTCCTGGAAACACCATATATTTT; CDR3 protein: CASSEALGAPGNTIYF
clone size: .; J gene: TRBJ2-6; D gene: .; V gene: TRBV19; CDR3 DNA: TGTGCCAGTAGTGGTGGGGCCTCTGGGGCCAACGTCCTGACTTTC; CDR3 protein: CASSGGASGANVLTF
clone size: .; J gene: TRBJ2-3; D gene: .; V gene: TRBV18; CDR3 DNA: TGTGCCAGCTCACCAGTGGGGGGTTGGACAGATACGCAGTATTTT; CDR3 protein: CASSPVGGWTDTQYF
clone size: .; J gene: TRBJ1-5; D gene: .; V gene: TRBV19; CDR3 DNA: TGTGCCAGTAGTTCCTCCCACACGGGGAATCAGCCCCAGCATTTT; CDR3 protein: CASSSSHTGNQPQHF
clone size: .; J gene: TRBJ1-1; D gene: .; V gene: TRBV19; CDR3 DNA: TGTGCCAGTAGTATGAGGCGGTCGGGCACTGAAGCTTTCTTT; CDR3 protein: CASSMRRSGTEAFF
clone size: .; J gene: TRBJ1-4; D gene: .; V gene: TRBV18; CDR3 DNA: TGTGCCAGCTCACCAGGGGCGGCTAATGAAAAACTGTTTTTT; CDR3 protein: CASSPGAANEKLFF
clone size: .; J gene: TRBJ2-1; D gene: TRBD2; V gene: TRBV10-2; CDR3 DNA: TGCGCCAGCAGTGAGTACCTAGCGGGATTCTACAATGAGCAGTTCTTC; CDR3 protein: CASSEYLAGFYNEQFF
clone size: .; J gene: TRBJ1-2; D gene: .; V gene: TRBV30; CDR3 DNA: TGTGCCTGGAGTGTCCGGAGGGAGGGCTACACCTTC; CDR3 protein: CAWSVRREGYTF
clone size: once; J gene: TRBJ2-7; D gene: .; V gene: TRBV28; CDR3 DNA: TGTGCCAGCAGGCCCTCAGGAAGCTACGAGCAGTACTTC; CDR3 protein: CASRPSGSYEQYF
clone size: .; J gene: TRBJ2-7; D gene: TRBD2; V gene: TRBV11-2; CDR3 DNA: TGTGCCAGCAGCTTAGAAGGCGGGAGCTCCTACGAGCAGTACTTC; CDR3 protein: CASSLEGGSSYEQYF
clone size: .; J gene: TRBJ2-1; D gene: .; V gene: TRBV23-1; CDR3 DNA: TGCGCCAGCAGTCAGGGAGTTCTTAGCTCCTACAATGAGCAGTTCTTC; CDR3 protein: CASSQGVLSSYNEQFF
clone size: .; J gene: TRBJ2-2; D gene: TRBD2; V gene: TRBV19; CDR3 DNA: TGTGCCAGTAGTTCCATAGCGGGGGGCCTCACCGGGGAGCTGTTTTTT; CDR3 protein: CASSSIAGGLTGELFF
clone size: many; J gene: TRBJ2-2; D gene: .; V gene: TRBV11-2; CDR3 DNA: TGTGCCAGCAGCTTAGAACCGGGATCCACCGGGGAGCTGTTTTTT; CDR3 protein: CASSLEPGSTGELFF
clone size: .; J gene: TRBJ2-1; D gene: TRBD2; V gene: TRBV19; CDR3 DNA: TGTGCCAGTAGACAAGCCGGGACTAGCGGGAGCCTGGCCAATGAGCAGTTCTTC; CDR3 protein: CASRQAGTSGSLANEQFF
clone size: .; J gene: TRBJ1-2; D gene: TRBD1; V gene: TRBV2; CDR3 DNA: TGTGCCAGCAGTGAAGGGGCACAGGGGCGGTATGGCTACACCTTC; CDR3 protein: CASSEGAQGRYGYTF
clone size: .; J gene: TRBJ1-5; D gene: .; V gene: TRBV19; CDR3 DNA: TGTGCCAGTAGTATGGGAAGGGCGAGGGGCAATCAGCCCCAGCATTTT; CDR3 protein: CASSMGRARGNQPQHF
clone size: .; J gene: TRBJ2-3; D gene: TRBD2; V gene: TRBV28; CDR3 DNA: TGTGCCAGCCGGGAGGGTCCCGCGGATACGCAGTATTTT; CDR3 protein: CASREGPADTQYF
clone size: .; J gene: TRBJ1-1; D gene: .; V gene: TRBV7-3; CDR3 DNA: TGTGCCAGCACCCCCCCCCAAGGACAGAACATGAACACTGAAGCTTTCTTT; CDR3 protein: CASTPPQGQNMNTEAFF
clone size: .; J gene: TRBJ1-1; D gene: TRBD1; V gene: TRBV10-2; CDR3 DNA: TGCGCCAGCAGTCAAGGGGACAGGGGGCCGGGTACTGAAGCTTTCTTT; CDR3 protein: CASSQGDRGPGTEAFF
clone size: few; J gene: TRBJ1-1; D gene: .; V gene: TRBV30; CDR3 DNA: TGTGCCTGGAGTGTACGGGGGAACACTGAAGCTTTCTTT; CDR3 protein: CAWSVRGNTEAFF
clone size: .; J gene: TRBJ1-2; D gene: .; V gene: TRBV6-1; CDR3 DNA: TGTGCCAGCAGTGAGGGAGGGCAGGCCGTTAACTATGGCTACACCTTC; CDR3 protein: CASSEGGQAVNYGYTF
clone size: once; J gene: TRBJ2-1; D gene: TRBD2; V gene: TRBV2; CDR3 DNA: TGTGCCAGCAGTGGGCCGCGGGGGGGCAATGAGCAGTTCTTC; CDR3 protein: CASSGPRGGNEQFF
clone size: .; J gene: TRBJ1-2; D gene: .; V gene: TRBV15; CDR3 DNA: TGTGCCACCAGCAGAGATGGGAGGGAGTCTGGCTACACCTTC; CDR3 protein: CATSRDGRESGYTF
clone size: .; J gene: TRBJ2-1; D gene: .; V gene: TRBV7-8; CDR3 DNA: TGTGCCAGCACCCCCCGGCGGGCCTCCTACAATGAGCAGTTCTTC; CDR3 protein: CASTPRRASYNEQFF
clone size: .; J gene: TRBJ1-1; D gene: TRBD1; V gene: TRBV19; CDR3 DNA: TGTGCCAGTAGTATAGCACAGGGGAACATGAACACTGAAGCTTTCTTT; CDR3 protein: CASSIAQGNMNTEAFF
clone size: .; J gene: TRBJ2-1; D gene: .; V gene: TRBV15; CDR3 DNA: TGTGCCACCAGTTTCGCTAGCCTCTCCTACAATGAGCAGTTCTTC; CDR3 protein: CATSFASLSYNEQFF
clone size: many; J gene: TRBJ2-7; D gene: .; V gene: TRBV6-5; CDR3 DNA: TGTGCCAGCAGGGCTAGCGCCTCCTACGAGCAGTACTTC; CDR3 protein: CASRASASYEQYF
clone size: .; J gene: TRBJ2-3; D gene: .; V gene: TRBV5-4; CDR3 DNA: TGTGCCAGCAGCTTGGTTCTAAGGGGCGTGGCAGATACGCAGTATTTT; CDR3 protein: CASSLVLRGVADTQYF
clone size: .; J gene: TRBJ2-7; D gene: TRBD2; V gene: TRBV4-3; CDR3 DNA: TGCGCCAGCAGCCAAGGACTAGCGGGCTCCTACGAGCAGTACTTC; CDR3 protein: CASSQGLAGSYEQYF
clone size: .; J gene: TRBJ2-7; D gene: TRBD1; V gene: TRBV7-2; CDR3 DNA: TGTGCCAGCAGCTCAGGGGGACAGGGGTACTACGAGCAGTACTTC; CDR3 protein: CASSSGGQGYYEQYF
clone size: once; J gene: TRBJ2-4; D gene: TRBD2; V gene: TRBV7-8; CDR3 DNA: TGTGCCAGCAGCCGAGGGGGACTAGCGGAAGCCAAAAACATTCAGTACTTC; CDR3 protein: CASSRGGLAEAKNIQYF
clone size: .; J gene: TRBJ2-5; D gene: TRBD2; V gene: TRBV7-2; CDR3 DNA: TGTGCCAGCAGCTACACTAGCGGGACTGAAGAGACCCAGTACTTC; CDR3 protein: CASSYTSGTEETQYF
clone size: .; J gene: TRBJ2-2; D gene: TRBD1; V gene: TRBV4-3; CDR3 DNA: TGCGCCAGCAGCCAAGAACCCAGACAGGGTAACACCGGGGAGCTGTTTTTT; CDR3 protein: CASSQEPRQGNTGELFF
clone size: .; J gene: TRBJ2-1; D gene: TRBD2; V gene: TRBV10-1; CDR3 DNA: TGCGCCAGCAGTGAGTCAAGGCTAGCGGGATACTACAATGAGCAGTTCTTC; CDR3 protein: CASSESRLAGYYNEQFF
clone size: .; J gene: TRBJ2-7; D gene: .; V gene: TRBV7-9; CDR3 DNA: TGTGCCAGCAGCTCGGTCGAGCAGGACAGCTCCTACGAGCAGTACTTC; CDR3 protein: CASSSVEQDSSYEQYF